Listed here are 9 T cell receptor beta chains from one sample, sequenced in a study of T cell repertoires in cytomegalovirus infection. TCRdb itself ran the reads through MiXCR, one entry per CDR3 protein. The sample has 600,000 to 700,000 distinct CDR3 sequences, approximately 33% seen once; the top ten hold roughly 18%. These receptors' antigens are unknown. This sample comprised cultured PBMCs, obtained from culture after CMV antigen stimulation. These receptors were collected from a human donor in good health (CMV status not recorded). Some clones in this sample may be carry-over from other donors' samples.

The chain combines TRBV6-6 with TRBJ2-7; D is possibly TRBD1 or TRBD2 (6 bases each). Trimming pared 5 bases from V and 7 bases from J, leaving 18 bases between. Germline loops: CDR1 MNHNY, CDR2 SVGAGI (reference sequence). This CDR3 has 14 amino acids. CDR3 sequence reads: CASSPDRLGGEQYF. CDR3 in DNA: TGTGCCAGCAGTCCTGACCGACTAGGGGGGGAGCAGTACTTC.

This chain joins TRBV3-1 and TRBJ2-6, with a possible D match to TRBD1 (6 bases). V gave up 4 bases and J gave up 0 bases, with 13 bases separating them. Germline lookup yields CDR1 LGHDT and CDR2 YNNKEL (reference sequence). The CDR3 spans 17 residues. The CDR3 is CASSRIDRNSGANVLTF. DNA for the CDR3: TGTGCCAGCAGCCGAATCGACAGGAACTCTGGGGCCAACGTCCTGACTTTC.

This clonotype was recorded a few times. The rearrangement joins TRBV2 to TRBJ1-3; D is perhaps TRBD1 (5 bases). Trimming shortened V by 3 bases and J by 2 bases, and 8 bases separated the two germline ends. Germline assignment: CDR1 SNHLY and CDR2 FYNNEI. This CDR3 comprises 14 residues. CDR3 sequence: CASSEGTPGNTIYF. Here the CDR3 DNA reads TGTGCCAGCAGTGAGGGGACTCCTGGAAACACCATATATTTT. Full variable domain (remainder filled in from reference TRBV2 and TRBJ1-3): EPEVTQTPSHQVTQMGQEVILRCVPISNHLYFYWYRQILGQKVEFLVSFYNNEISEKSEIFDDQFSVERPDGSNFTLKIRSTKLEDSAMYFCASSEGTPGNTIYFGEGSWLTVV.

This clonotype showed up many times. This chain joins TRBV6-1 and TRBJ1-1; D is possibly TRBD1 (5 bases). CDR1 MNHNS and CDR2 SASEGT come from the germline V gene. This CDR3 has 15 amino acids. The V and J ends lost 3 bases and 0 bases respectively, with 11 bases between them. The CDR3 region has the DNA TGTGCCAGCAGTGACGTGGGGGTATTGAACACTGAAGCTTTCTTT. The encoded protein is CASSDVGVLNTEAFF.

The chain has TRBV20-1 and TRBJ2-1, with 15 nucleotides matching TRBD2. The length of the CDR3 is 14 residues. Germline V gives CDR1 DFQATT, CDR2 SNEGSKA (reference sequence). V dropped 6 bases and J dropped 9; count of bases not matched to a gene: 6. The CDR3 DNA reads TGCAGTGCACGGACTAGCGGGAGGGCCCGTGAGCAGTTCTTC. This sequence encodes CSARTSGRAREQFF.

The chain has TRBV3-1 and TRBJ2-7; unclear D gene. The germline V gene has CDR1 LGHDT and CDR2 YNNKEL (reference sequence). V dropped 4 bases and J dropped 6 bases, with 16 bases sitting between them. CDR3 length: 14 amino acids. The CDR3 DNA sequence: TGTGCCAGCAGCCCAACCGTCCCGTCCGGCGAGCAGTACTTC. This encodes CASSPTVPSGEQYF.

This clonotype was observed a handful of times. The chain is built from TRBV28 and TRBJ2-5, with D perhaps TRBD1 (6 bases). V lost 3 bases and J lost 1, with 9 bases in between. Germline V lookup: CDR1 MDHEN, CDR2 SYDVKM. The length of the CDR3 is 14 residues. CDR3 sequence (DNA): TGTGCCAGCAGTTTTCAGGGGCCCCAAGAGACCCAGTACTTC. This translates into CASSFQGPQETQYF.

The chain carries TRBV5-1 and TRBJ2-2; the match to TRBD2 covers 12 bases. Looked up from germline, CDR1 is SGHRS and CDR2 is YFSETQ. This CDR3 has 16 residues. With V trimmed by 4 bases and J by 6 bases, 7 bases remained unmatched. The CDR3 here is CASSATSGSLAGELFF. The CDR3 DNA is TGCGCCAGCAGCGCGACTAGCGGGAGTCTGGCCGGGGAGCTGTTTTTT.

The chain joins TRBV29-1 to TRBJ1-1; no clear D. V lost 6 bases and J lost 1, with 12 bases in between. CDR3 size: 13 residues. The germline V gene has CDR1 SQVTM and CDR2 ANQGSEA. CDR3 DNA sequence: TGCAGCGTCCGAACCCGGGGGAACACTGAAGCTTTCTTT. It encodes CSVRTRGNTEAFF.